What follows are 18 T cell receptor beta chains derived from one specimen sequenced in a study of T cells after yellow fever vaccination. TCRdb analysed the 5' RACE reads with MiXCR anew, one entry per CDR3 protein. The sample contains more than 350,000 distinct CDR3 sequences, roughly 10% of which appear only once. This specimen consisted of PBMCs, obtained on the day of the first yellow fever vaccination. These receptors all come from a young man who received the YFV17D yellow fever vaccine.

A few counts support this clonotype. The J gene is TRBJ2-2, the V gene TRBV5-1; D perhaps matches TRBD1 (6 bases). Trimming pared 7 bases from V and 0 bases from J, leaving 13 bases between. Germline CDR1 is SGHRS and CDR2 is YFSETQ. The CDR3 covers 15 residues. The CDR3 spells CASQRTVANTGELFF. DNA for the CDR3: TGCGCCAGCCAAAGGACAGTCGCGAACACCGGGGAGCTGTTTTTT.

The rearrangement joins TRBV6-5 to TRBJ1-6; 10 positions agree with TRBD1. Germline V CDR1 and CDR2: MNHEY, SVGAGI. Trimming took 4 bases from V and 8 from J; bases not matched to a gene: 8. The length of the CDR3 is 16 residues. The CDR3 nucleotides read TGTGCCAGCAGTTTTTCCCCGGGACAGGGGTATTCACCCCTCCACTTT. Protein: CASSFSPGQGYSPLHF.

The chain combines TRBV20-1 with TRBJ2-2; D ambiguous. V was clipped by 0 bases and J by 2 bases, with 7 bases between them. This CDR3 has 14 residues. Germline V gene sequence: CDR1 DFQATT, CDR2 SNEGSKA (reference sequence). The CDR3 protein is CSARDTDNTGELFF. CDR3 nucleotides: TGCAGTGCTAGAGATACAGATAACACCGGGGAGCTGTTTTTT.

This chain links TRBV4-1 with TRBJ1-5; the match to TRBD1 covers 8 bases. Unmatched junction bases numbered 4, after V lost 2 bases and J lost 7 bases. CDR3 length equals 14 residues. Germline V gene lookup returns CDR1 MGHRA and CDR2 YSYEKL. CDR3 nucleotide sequence: TGCGCCAGCAGCCAAATATCAGGGGGCCAGCCCCAGCATTTT. As protein: CASSQISGGQPQHF.

This clonotype came up a few times. The chain employs TRBV6-5 and TRBJ1-4, with TRBD1 as a possible D gene (5 bases). Trimming shortened V by 1 base and J by 6 bases, and 9 bases separated the two germline ends. This CDR3 region has 14 residues. In germline, CDR1 is MNHEY, CDR2 SVGAGI. The CDR3 bases are TGTGCCAGCAGTTACTATGGGGGGGATGAAAAACTGTTTTTT. This codes for CASSYYGGDEKLFF.

This clonotype appeared a few times. The chain employs TRBV5-1 and TRBJ2-3; possible D gene TRBD2, 6 bases. Per germline, CDR1 SGHRS and CDR2 YFSETQ. The V end was cut by 4 bases, the J end by 2 bases, with 20 bases between. The CDR3 consists of 17 residues. The chain's CDR3 is CASSLGNGGAYTDTQYF. CDR3 bases: TGCGCCAGCAGCCTCGGCAACGGCGGGGCATACACAGATACGCAGTATTTT.

The table lists this clonotype with a few counts. This chain connects TRBV5-1 to TRBJ1-1; D possibly corresponds to TRBD1 (5 bases). V was trimmed by 3 bases and J by 1 base, leaving 22 bases between them. There are 18 residues in the CDR3. CDR1 and CDR2 (germline): SGHRS, YFSETQ. CDR3 bases: TGCGCCAGCAGCTCACAACCGGGGATTACAGGTCGGAACACTGAAGCTTTCTTT. Protein product: CASSSQPGITGRNTEAFF.

The chain joins TRBV23-1 to TRBJ2-7; possibly TRBD2 for D (6 bases). TRBV23-1 is sorted into the ORF group, with uncertain function. V lost 2 bases and J 2 bases, leaving 10 bases between the germline ends. There are 14 residues in the CDR3. The CDR3 bases are TGCGCCAGCAGTCAACGGGGGTGGGCCTACGAGCAGTACGTC. This sequence encodes CASSQRGWAYEQYV.

This clonotype was observed a handful of times. This chain joins TRBV5-1 and TRBJ2-3; 10 nucleotides match TRBD1. This CDR3 contains 17 residues. CDR1 is SGHRS, CDR2 YFSETQ, per germline. Trimming removed 5 bases from V and 0 bases from J; junction bases left unmatched: 9. CDR3 DNA: TGCGCCAGCAGTGCACGGGACAGGGGCCCTAGCACAGATACGCAGTATTTT. Amino acids: CASSARDRGPSTDTQYF.

This clonotype was found a few times. The chain has TRBV7-8 and TRBJ2-2; D is undetermined. Looked up from germline, CDR1 is SGHVS and CDR2 is FQNEAQ. Deletions cut 5 bases from V and 3 bases from J, with 13 bases between. The CDR3 spans 15 residues. The CDR3 loop reads CASSRTTTYTGELFF. The CDR3 region has the DNA TGTGCCAGCAGCCGAACTACAACTTACACCGGGGAGCTGTTTTTT.

This clonotype was picked up many times. The chain is built from TRBV5-1 and TRBJ2-7, with D hard to call. The germline CDR1 and CDR2 sequences are SGHRS and YFSETQ. V dropped 0 bases and J dropped 3 bases, with 7 bases sitting between them. This CDR3 has 13 amino acids. The CDR3 DNA follows: TGCGCCAGCAGCTTGGTGGGCGGCTACGAGCAGTACTTC. Translating it yields CASSLVGGYEQYF.

The chain uses TRBV30 and TRBJ1-5; 11 bases align to TRBD1. With 0 bases clipped from V and 7 bases from J, the junction kept 8 bases outside the gene matches. CDR1 GTSNPN and CDR2 SVGIG come from the germline V gene (reference sequence). The CDR3 spans 16 residues. The CDR3 here is CAWSVTHRDRGQPQHF. The CDR3 nucleotides are TGTGCCTGGAGTGTAACCCACCGGGACAGGGGGCAGCCCCAGCATTTT.

This clonotype came up a few times. The gene calls are TRBV7-3 and TRBJ2-5; D possibly corresponds to TRBD2 (6 bases). Between the trimmed V and J ends, which lost 5 bases and 3 bases, there was a span of 10 bases. The CDR3 length is 13 residues. CDR1 is SGHTA and CDR2 is FQGTGA in the germline V gene. DNA for the CDR3: TGTGCCAGCAGCCCGGGGGTGGAAGAGACCCAGTACTTC. This codes for CASSPGVEETQYF.

This clonotype showed up just a few times. The chain employs TRBV28 and TRBJ1-2, with D unclear. The CDR3 sequence is 14 residues long. Trimming took off 7 bases at V and 4 bases at J, with 16 bases between the two ends. CDR1 is MDHEN, CDR2 SYDVKM, per germline. The CDR3, as DNA: TGTGCCAGCAACCCTATTGCGGAGATCTATGGCTACACCTTC. Amino acid sequence: CASNPIAEIYGYTF.

This clonotype was detected only a few times. The rearrangement joins TRBV6-1 to TRBJ1-5, with D possibly TRBD1 on 6 matching bases. Germline-derived CDR1 and CDR2 are MNHNS and SASEGT. This CDR3 has 15 residues. Trimming took off 7 bases at V and 4 bases at J, with 17 bases between the two ends. The DNA of the CDR3 is TGTGCCAGCAAGCGCGGGGGCGCAGGAAATCAGCCCCAGCATTTT. Its translation: CASKRGGAGNQPQHF.

This clonotype was counted only a few times. This chain joins TRBV6-6 and TRBJ1-4; TRBD1 agrees at 10 bases. V gave up 6 bases and J gave up 8 bases; unmatched junction bases: 0. The germline V gene has CDR1 MNHNY and CDR2 SVGAGI (reference sequence). The CDR3 is 12 amino acids. The CDR3 DNA is TGTGCCAGCAGGGACAGGGGGGAAAAACTGTTTTTT. It is translated as CASRDRGEKLFF.

The chain joins TRBV6-2 or TRBV6-3 to TRBJ2-1; D might be TRBD2 (6 bases). Trimming cost V 2 bases and J 8 bases, with 13 bases left between them. This CDR3 contains 14 residues. Germline-derived CDR1 and CDR2 are MNHEY and SVGEGT. The CDR3 region has the DNA TGTGCCAGCAGTTACCTGGCGGGGCGGCATGAGCAGTTCTTC. Its protein is CASSYLAGRHEQFF.

The V gene is TRBV20-1, the J gene TRBJ2-3; unclear D gene. Germline CDR1 and CDR2: DFQATT and SNEGSKA (reference sequence). Deletions cut 0 bases from V and 0 bases from J, with 7 bases between. This CDR3 has 14 amino acids. CDR3 sequence: CSARDVVSTDTQYF. The CDR3 bases are TGCAGTGCTAGAGATGTAGTCAGCACAGATACGCAGTATTTT.